The entry that follows covers one T cell receptor (beta chain) sequence. Its specificity is unknown. All of the isolated RNA was reverse transcribed, so expressed TCRB transcripts were sequenced. Profiled with immunoSEQ multiplex PCR; TCRdb holds only in-frame clones, not every one. Of 850,000 to 900,000 clones listed, roughly 15% are singletons. This record belongs to a study of beta chain features in type 1 diabetes. Study details: Taken together, all samples contributed 90 million to 140 million examined sorted cells. Study-level findings and limits: Among patients with Type 1 diabetes, TCRB CDR3s were moderately but significantly shorter in every one of the four CD4+ subsets.

The CDR3 has 16 amino acids. Germline CDR1 and CDR2: LGHNA and YNFKEQ. Trimming cost V 0 bases and J 2 bases, with 8 bases left between them. Input material: naive CD4+ T cells from blood. This sequence was found in a woman under 30 in good health. The J gene is TRBJ2-6, the V gene TRBV4-2; possible D gene TRBD2, 5 bases. CDR3 protein: CASSQEAGTGANVLTF. The CDR3 nucleotides are TGTGCCAGCAGCCAAGAGGCGGGCACTGGGGCCAACGTCCTGACTTTC.